These 6 T cell receptor beta chains came from one sample sequenced in a study of breast tumors, draining lymph nodes, adjacent tissues. One entry per CDR3 protein results from TCRdb running MiXCR on the multiplex PCR reads. The sample contains about 14,000 distinct CDR3 sequences, approximately 60% of which appear only once. The sequenced material came from tumor-adjacent breast tissue. The receptors shown here come from a female donor with breast cancer. Some clones in this sample may be carry-over from other donors' samples.

The J gene is TRBJ1-5, the V gene TRBV11-3; D unresolved. Trimming removed 3 bases from V and 0 bases from J, with 12 bases in between. This CDR3 comprises 16 residues. Germline CDR1 reads SGHNT; CDR2 reads YENEEA. The CDR3 DNA reads as TGTGCCAGCAGCTTTTCGAGGACGGGTAGCAATCAGCCCCAGCATTTT. Translation gives CASSFSRTGSNQPQHF.

The genes are TRBV20-1 and TRBJ1-4, with D unclear. The V gene lost 5 bases and the J gene lost 0 bases, with 13 bases spanning the gap. The length of the CDR3 is 15 residues. The germline gives CDR1 DFQATT, CDR2 SNEGSKA (reference sequence). CDR3 nucleotides: TGCAGTGCTGTCCCCCCCCCAGCAACTAATGAAAAACTGTTTTTT. It codes for CSAVPPPATNEKLFF.

This sequence joins TRBV28 and TRBJ1-1; D is ambiguous. Germline CDR1 and CDR2: MDHEN and SYDVKM. With 4 bases removed from V and 1 base from J, the gap between germline ends came to 16 bases. The CDR3 covers 16 residues. CDR3 DNA sequence: TGTGCCAGCAGTTCGCGGAACCCCTGGGGGAACACTGAAGCTTTCTTT. Protein sequence: CASSSRNPWGNTEAFF. The variable domain in full, with the rest retrieved from reference TRBV28 and TRBJ1-1, is DVKVTQSSRYLVKRTGEKVFLECVQDMDHENMFWYRQDPGLGLRLIYFSYDVKMKEKGDIPEGYSVSREKKERFSLILESASTNQTSMYLCASSSRNPWGNTEAFFGQGTRLTVV.

This chain joins TRBV7-9 and TRBJ1-4; TRBD1 is a possible D gene (6 bases). The V gene's germline CDR1 is SEHNR and CDR2 FQNEAQ (reference sequence). The length of the CDR3 is 14 residues. V lost 6 bases and J 8 bases, leaving 16 bases between the germline ends. CDR3 loop: CASSPDGTKEKLFF. Written as DNA, the CDR3 is TGTGCCAGCAGTCCTGACGGGACAAAAGAAAAACTGTTTTTT.

V is TRBV7-8 and J is TRBJ2-7; no clear D gene. Trimming took 6 bases from V and 2 from J, leaving 11 bases between them. Germline-derived CDR1 and CDR2 are SGHVS and FQNEAQ. There are 13 residues in the CDR3. The CDR3 coding sequence is TGTGCCAGCAGATTCGAACCACCCTACGAGCAGTACTTC. Amino acid sequence: CASRFEPPYEQYF.

This chain connects TRBV10-3 to TRBJ2-1; TRBD1 might be the D (5 bases). Germline loops: CDR1 ENHRY, CDR2 SYGVKD. The CDR3 contains 14 residues. V lost 4 bases, J lost 7 bases, and 14 bases lay in between. The DNA of the CDR3 is TGTGCCATCAGTGGACAGAGTGCAACTAATGAGCAGTTCTTC. Translated: CAISGQSATNEQFF.